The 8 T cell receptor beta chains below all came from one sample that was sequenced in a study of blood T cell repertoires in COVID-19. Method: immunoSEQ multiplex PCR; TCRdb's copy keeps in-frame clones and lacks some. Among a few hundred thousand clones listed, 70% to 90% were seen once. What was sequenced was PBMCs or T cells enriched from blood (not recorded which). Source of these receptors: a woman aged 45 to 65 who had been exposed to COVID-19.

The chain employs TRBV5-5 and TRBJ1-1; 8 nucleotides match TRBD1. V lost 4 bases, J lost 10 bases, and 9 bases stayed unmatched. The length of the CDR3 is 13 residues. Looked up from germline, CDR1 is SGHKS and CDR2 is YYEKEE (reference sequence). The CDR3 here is CASSLTQGAAAFF. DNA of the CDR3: TGTGCCAGCAGCCTGACCCAGGGGGCGGCAGCTTTCTTT.

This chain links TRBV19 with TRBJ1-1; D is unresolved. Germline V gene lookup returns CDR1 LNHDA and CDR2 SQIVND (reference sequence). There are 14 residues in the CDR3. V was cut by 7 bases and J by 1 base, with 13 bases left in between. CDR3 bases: TGTGCCAGTAAGACGGCCTCGGGGAACACTGAAGCTTTCTTT. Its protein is CASKTASGNTEAFF.

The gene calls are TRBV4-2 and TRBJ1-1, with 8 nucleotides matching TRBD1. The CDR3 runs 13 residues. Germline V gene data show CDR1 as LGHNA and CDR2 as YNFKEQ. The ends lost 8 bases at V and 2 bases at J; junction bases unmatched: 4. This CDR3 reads CASRGQGNTEAFF. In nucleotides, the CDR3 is TGTGCCAGCCGAGGACAGGGTAACACTGAAGCTTTCTTT.

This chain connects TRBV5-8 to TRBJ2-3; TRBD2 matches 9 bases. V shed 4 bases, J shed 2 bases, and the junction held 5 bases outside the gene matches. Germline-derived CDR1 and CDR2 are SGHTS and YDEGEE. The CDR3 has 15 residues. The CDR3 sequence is CASSPWTSVTDTQYF. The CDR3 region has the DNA TGTGCCAGCAGCCCGTGGACTAGCGTCACAGATACGCAGTATTTT.

Written as DNA, the CDR3 is TGTGCCAGCAGCGTAAGACACATGAACACTGAAGCTTTCTTT. Translating gives CASSVRHMNTEAFF. V gene TRBV5-4 combines with J gene TRBJ1-1, with D uncertain. This CDR3 has 14 residues. In germline, CDR1 is SGHNT, CDR2 YYREEE (reference sequence). With 4 bases removed from V and 0 bases from J, the gap between germline ends came to 10 bases.

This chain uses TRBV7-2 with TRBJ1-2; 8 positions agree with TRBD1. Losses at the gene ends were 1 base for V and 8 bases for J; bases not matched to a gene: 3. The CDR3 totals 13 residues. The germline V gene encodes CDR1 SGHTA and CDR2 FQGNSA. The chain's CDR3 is CASSLGTGRGYTF. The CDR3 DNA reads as TGTGCCAGCAGCTTAGGGACAGGGAGAGGCTACACCTTC.

The CDR3 bases are TGTGCCAGTGGCACCTATGGCTACACCTTC. Translation: CASGTYGYTF. V usage is TRBV19 and J usage is TRBJ1-2; D unresolved. CDR3 length: 10 amino acids. The germline V and J ends were trimmed by 8 bases and 4 bases, with 5 bases remaining between them. Per germline, CDR1 LNHDA and CDR2 SQIVND (reference sequence).

In DNA form, the CDR3 reads TGTGCCAGCAGCCTCCGGACTAGCGGGGGTGAGCAGTTCTTC. Protein product: CASSLRTSGGEQFF. The chain combines TRBV5-4 with TRBJ2-1, with 13 nucleotides matching TRBD2. The CDR3 length is 14 residues. In germline, CDR1 is SGHNT, CDR2 YYREEE (reference sequence). Trimming at V came to 4 bases and at J to 9 bases, leaving 4 bases not matched to a gene.